This T cell receptor beta chain emerged from a study of blood T cell repertoires in COVID-19. Participants came from 24 US areas, aged about 18 to 90 years. Participants' reported clinical history set cohort assignment. CDR3 length: 16 residues. Germline lookup yields CDR1 SEHNR and CDR2 FQNEAQ (reference sequence). V was trimmed by 4 bases and J by 0 bases, leaving 13 bases between them. Repertoires were generated with immunoSEQ multiplex PCR, while TCRdb's copy carries only in-frame clones and drops some. The table records about 390,000 clones, around nine tenths of them present only once. The receptor's source is a woman in her fifties or sixties who had recovered from COVID-19. The rearrangement joins TRBV7-9 to TRBJ1-3, with D uncertain. Material for sequencing was PBMCs or T cells enriched from blood (not recorded which). DNA of the CDR3: TGTGCCAGCAGCTCCCGCGCTCCGGGCTCTGGAAACACCATATATTTT. Translated: CASSSRAPGSGNTIYF.